Here is one T cell receptor beta chain with its context. Its antigen is not identified. The entry originates in a study of blood T cells in healthy people across ages. Turning to the study itself: Per two T cells, template switching captured roughly one barcoded beta molecule.

Trimming shortened V by 3 bases and J by 6 bases, and 14 bases separated the two germline ends. This CDR3 is 13 amino acids long. CDR1 DFQATT and CDR2 SNEGSKA come from the germline V gene (reference sequence). With a J-beta primer mix and a sample-barcoded 5' primer, a second PCR ran roughly 6 to 11 cycles. TCRdb redid the calling of the 5' RACE reads with MiXCR, one entry per CDR3 protein. The data contain about 720,000 distinct CDR3 sequences, 20% to 25% of them singletons. Findings and caveats of the study: Reliance upon unsorted PBMCs precluded definitive naive versus antigen-experienced comparison.

The chain carries TRBV20-1 and TRBJ1-2; unclear D gene. Input material: blood. This clonotype was sampled from a man between 65 and 85 years old in good health. CDR3 residues: CSASPLTMDGYTF. Written as DNA, the CDR3 is TGCAGTGCTAGCCCCCTTACTATGGATGGCTACACCTTC.